What follows is one T cell receptor beta chain and its context. This sample was taken from a study of blood T cell repertoires in COVID-19. Whole-study context: Whether acute or convalescent, the COVID-19 samples came from the United States, Italy and Spain. PBMCs, B-cell-depleted T cells, or T cells provided the cDNA or gDNA that made up the material.

Study processing details: Amplification with reference gene primers provided the estimates of nucleated cell counts. The protocol was immunoSEQ multiplex PCR, while the TCRdb copy is restricted to in-frame clones and leaves out a portion. V and J calls and clone size are given by that table; D and trimming were obtained from the DNA. The sample consists of around 89,000 clones, approximately 88% of them appearing once. CDR3 length equals 14 residues. V was clipped by 6 bases and J by 3 bases, with 14 bases between them. From germline, CDR1 is LNHDA and CDR2 SQIVND (reference sequence). The chain couples TRBV19 to TRBJ1-1, with D possibly matching TRBD1 (6 bases). This clonotype originated in a man in his 60s with acute or convalescent COVID-19. The sample was peripheral blood. In DNA, the CDR3 is TGTGCCAGTAGCCCTTGGGGGGGCTACACTGAAGCTTTCTTT. Protein product: CASSPWGGYTEAFF.